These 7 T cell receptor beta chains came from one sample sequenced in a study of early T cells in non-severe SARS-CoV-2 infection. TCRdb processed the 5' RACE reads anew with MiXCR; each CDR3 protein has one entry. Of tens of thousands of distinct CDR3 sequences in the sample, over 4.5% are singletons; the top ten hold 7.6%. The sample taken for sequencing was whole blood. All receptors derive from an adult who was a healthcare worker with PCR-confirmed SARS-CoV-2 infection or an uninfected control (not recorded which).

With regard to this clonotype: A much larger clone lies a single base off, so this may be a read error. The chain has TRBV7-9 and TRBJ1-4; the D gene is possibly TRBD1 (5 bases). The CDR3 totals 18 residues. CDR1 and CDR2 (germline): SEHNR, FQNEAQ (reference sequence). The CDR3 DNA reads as TGTGTCAGCAGCCGTGGACGGACACCGAGGGCAACTAATGAAAAACTGTTTTTT. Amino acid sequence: CVSSRGRTPRATNEKLFF.

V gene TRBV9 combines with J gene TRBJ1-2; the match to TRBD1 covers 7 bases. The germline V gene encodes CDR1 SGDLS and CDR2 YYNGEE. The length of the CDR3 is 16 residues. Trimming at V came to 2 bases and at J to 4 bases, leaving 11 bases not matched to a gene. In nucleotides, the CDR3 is TGTGCCAGCAGCGTGGCATCGACAGGGCCGCTCTATGGCTACACCTTC. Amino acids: CASSVASTGPLYGYTF.

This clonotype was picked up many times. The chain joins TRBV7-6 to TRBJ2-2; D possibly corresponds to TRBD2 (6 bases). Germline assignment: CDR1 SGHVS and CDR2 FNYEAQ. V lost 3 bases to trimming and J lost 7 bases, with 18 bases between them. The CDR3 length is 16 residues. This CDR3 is CASSLNGRDWGGELFF. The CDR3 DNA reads TGTGCCAGCAGCTTGAATGGCAGGGACTGGGGCGGGGAGCTGTTTTTT.

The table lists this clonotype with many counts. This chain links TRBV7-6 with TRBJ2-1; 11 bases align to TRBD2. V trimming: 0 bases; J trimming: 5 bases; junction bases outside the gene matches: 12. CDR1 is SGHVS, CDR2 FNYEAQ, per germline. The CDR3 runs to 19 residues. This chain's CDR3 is CASSLAATTSGALHNEQFF. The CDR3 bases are TGTGCCAGCAGCTTAGCAGCAACGACTAGCGGGGCCCTCCACAATGAGCAGTTCTTC.

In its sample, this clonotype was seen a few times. The CDR3 is CASSYSLHGEVPYEQYF. CDR3 in DNA: TGTGCCAGCAGTTACTCATTACACGGGGAGGTTCCCTACGAGCAGTACTTC. The V gene is TRBV6-5, the J gene TRBJ2-7; D possibly corresponds to TRBD2 (6 bases). Germline CDR1 is MNHEY and CDR2 is SVGAGI. The CDR3 is 17 amino acids. With 0 bases removed from V and 2 bases from J, the gap between germline ends came to 17 bases.

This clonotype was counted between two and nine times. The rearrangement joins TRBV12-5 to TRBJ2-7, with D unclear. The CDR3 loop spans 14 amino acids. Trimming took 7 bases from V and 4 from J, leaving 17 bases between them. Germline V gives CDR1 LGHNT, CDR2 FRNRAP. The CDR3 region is CASALTLPPYEQYF. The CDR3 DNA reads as TGTGCTAGTGCCCTAACCTTACCCCCGTACGAGCAGTACTTC.

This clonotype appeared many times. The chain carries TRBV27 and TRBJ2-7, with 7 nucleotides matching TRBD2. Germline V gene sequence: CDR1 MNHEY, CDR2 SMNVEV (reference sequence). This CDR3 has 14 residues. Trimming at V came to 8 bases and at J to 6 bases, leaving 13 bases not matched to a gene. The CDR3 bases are TGTGCCAGCTTTCCGGCGGGAGCAGATAGCGAGCAGTACTTC. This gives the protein CASFPAGADSEQYF.